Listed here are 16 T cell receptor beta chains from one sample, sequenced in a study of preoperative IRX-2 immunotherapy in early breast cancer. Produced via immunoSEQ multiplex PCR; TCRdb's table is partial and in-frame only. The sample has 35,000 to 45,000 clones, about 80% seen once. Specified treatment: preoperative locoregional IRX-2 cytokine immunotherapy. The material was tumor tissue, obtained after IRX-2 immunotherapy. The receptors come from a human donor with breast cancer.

The CDR3 nucleotides read TGCGCCGGAGCCGGGACAGGGGTGCACAATGAGCAGTTCTTC. Its protein product is CAGAGTGVHNEQFF. J is TRBJ2-1 and V is TRBV10-2, with 10 bases aligning to TRBD1. With V trimmed by 11 bases and J by 5 bases, 9 bases remained unmatched. Germline values: CDR1 WSHSY, CDR2 SAAADI. CDR3 size: 14 residues.

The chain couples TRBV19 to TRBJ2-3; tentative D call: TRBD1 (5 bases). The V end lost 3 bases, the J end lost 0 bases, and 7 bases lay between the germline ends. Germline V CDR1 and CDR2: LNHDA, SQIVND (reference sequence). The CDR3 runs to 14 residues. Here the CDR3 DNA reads TGTGCCAGTAGTATGGGGCGAAGCACAGATACGCAGTATTTT. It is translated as CASSMGRSTDTQYF.

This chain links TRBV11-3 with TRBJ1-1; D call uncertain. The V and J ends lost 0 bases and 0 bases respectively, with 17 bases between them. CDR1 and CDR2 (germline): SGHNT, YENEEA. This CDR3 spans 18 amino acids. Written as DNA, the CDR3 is TGTGCCAGCAGCTTAGATGGTGTTTCCTTAGAGGTGAACACTGAAGCTTTCTTT. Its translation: CASSLDGVSLEVNTEAFF.

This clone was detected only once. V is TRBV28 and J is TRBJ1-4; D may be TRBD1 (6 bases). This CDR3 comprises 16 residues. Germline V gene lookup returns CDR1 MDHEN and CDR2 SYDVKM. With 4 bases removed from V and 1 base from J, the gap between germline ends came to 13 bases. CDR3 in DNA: TGTGCCAGCAGTTCGCCCGGGGGCGGAACTAATGAAAAACTGTTTTTT. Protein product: CASSSPGGGTNEKLFF.

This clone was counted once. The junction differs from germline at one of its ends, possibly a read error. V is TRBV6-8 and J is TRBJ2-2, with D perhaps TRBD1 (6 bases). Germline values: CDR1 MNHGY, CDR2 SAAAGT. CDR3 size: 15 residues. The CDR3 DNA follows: TGTGCCATCAGTGCGAGGGACACTTCTTTTGGGGAGCTGTTTTTT. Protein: CAISARDTSFGELFF.

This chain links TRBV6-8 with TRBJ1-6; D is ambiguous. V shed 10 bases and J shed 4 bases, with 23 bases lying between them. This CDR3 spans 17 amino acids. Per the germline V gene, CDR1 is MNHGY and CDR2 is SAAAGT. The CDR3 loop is CAIWALKPGQYNSPLHF. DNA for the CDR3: TGTGCCATCTGGGCCTTGAAACCAGGCCAATATAATTCACCCCTCCACTTT.

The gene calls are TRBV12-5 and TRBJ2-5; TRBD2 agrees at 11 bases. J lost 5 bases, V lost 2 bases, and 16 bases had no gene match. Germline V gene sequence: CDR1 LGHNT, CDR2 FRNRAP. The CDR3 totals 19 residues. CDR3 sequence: CASGLWLAGGGRFLETQYF. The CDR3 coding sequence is TGTGCTAGTGGTTTGTGGCTAGCGGGAGGCGGCCGRTTTTTGGAGACCCAGTACTTC.

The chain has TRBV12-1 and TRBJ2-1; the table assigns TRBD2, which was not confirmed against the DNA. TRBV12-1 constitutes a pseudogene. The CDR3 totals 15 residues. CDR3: CASSPIAGFEDEQFF. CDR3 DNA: TGTGCCAGCAGCCCGATTGCGGGGTTTGAGGATGAGCAGTTCTTC.

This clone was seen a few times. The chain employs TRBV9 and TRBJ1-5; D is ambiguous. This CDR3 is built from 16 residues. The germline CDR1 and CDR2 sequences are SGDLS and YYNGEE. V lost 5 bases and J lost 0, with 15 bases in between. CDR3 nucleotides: TGTGCCAGCAGTGCAGATTTAGGGTTTAGCAATCAGCCCCAGCATTTT. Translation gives CASSADLGFSNQPQHF.

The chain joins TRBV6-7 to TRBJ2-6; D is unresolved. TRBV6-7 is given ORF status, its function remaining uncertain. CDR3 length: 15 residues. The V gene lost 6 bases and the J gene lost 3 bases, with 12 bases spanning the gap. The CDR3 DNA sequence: TGTGCCAGCAGCCTCGAACTTTTTGGGGCCAACGTCCTGACTTTC. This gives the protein CASSLELFGANVLTF.

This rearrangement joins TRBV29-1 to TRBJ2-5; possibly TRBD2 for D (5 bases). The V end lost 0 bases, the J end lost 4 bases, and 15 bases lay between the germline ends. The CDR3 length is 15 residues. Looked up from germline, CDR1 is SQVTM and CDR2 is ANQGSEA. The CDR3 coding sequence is TGCAGCGTTGAAGATTGGGCGGGTAGTCGAGAGACCCAGTACTTC. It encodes CSVEDWAGSRETQYF.

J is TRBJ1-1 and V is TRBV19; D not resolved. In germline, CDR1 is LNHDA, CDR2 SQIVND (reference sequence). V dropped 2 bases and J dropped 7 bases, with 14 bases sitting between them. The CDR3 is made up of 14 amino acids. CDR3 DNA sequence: TGTGCCAGTAGTATAAGAAGGAGTTCGGTTGAAGCTTTCTTT. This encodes CASSIRRSSVEAFF.

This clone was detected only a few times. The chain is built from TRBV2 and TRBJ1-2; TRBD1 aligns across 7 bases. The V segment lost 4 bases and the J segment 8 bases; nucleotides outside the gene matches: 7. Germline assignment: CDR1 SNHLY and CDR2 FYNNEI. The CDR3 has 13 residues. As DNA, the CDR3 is TGTGCCAGCAGTGTCGTCACAGGGGCGGGCTACACCTTC. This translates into CASSVVTGAGYTF.

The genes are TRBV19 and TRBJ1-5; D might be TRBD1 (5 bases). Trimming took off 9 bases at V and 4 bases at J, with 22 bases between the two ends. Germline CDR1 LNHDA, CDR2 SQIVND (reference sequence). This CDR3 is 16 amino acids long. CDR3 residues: CASRGGLGVVNQPQHF. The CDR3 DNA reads TGTGCCAGCCGAGGCGGGTTGGGGGTCGTAAATCAGCCCCAGCATTTT. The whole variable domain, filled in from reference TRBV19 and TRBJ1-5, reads DGGITQSPKYLFRKEGQNVTLSCEQNLNHDAMYWYRQDPGQGLRLIYYSQIVNDFQKGDIAEGYSVSREKKESFPLTVTSAQKNPTAFYLCASRGGLGVVNQPQHFGDGTRLSIL.

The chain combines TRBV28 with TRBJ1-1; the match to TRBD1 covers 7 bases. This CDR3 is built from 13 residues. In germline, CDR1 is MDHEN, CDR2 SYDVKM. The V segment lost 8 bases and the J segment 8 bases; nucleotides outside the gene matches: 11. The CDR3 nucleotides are TGTGCCAGCCAGATTCCGGGACAGAAAGAAGCTTTCTTT. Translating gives CASQIPGQKEAFF.

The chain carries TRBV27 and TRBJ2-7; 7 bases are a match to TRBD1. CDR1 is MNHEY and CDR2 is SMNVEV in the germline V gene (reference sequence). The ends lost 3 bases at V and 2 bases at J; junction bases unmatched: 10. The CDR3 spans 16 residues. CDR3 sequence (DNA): TGTGCCAGCAGTTTCCTCGTGACAGGGATGGCCTACGAGCAGTACTTC. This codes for CASSFLVTGMAYEQYF.